Below, 17 T cell receptor beta chains from the same sample are listed, as sequenced in a study of T cells in Graves' hyperthyroidism and ophthalmopathy. Researchers took RNA transcripts and amplified the TCR beta CDR3 regions from them. TCR CDR3 underwent first-round RT-PCR with the HTBI primer set. TCRdb used MiXCR to reprocess the multiplex PCR reads, holding one entry per CDR3 protein. Of about 690,000 distinct CDR3 sequences listed, 15% to 20% are singletons. Sequenced material: blood. These receptors all come from a man aged 50 or older with Graves' hyperthyroidism.

The chain employs TRBV28 and TRBJ1-4, with D perhaps matching TRBD1 (6 bases). This CDR3 is 16 amino acids long. Trimming left V 7 bases short and J 4 bases short, with 19 bases between. From germline, CDR1 is MDHEN and CDR2 SYDVKM. The CDR3 nucleotides read TGTGCCAGCAACACACTAGGGGGGGGAAATAATGAAAAACTGTTTTTT. Encoded protein: CASNTLGGGNNEKLFF.

This clonotype was found many times. The genes are TRBV24-1 and TRBJ1-2, with no clear D. Trimming removed 4 bases from V and 1 base from J, with 9 bases in between. CDR1 and CDR2 from the germline V gene are KGHDR and SFDVKD. The CDR3 covers 14 residues. In DNA, the CDR3 is TGTGCCACCAGTGACCCGGACGGTAACTATGGCTACACCTTC. This sequence encodes CATSDPDGNYGYTF.

This clonotype was counted ten times or more. The rearrangement uses TRBV2 and TRBJ2-1, with 9 bases identical to TRBD1. V lost 6 bases and J lost 2; bases outside the gene matches: 2. CDR3 length: 14 residues. Per germline, CDR1 SNHLY and CDR2 FYNNEI. CDR3 nucleotides: TGTGCCAGCAGGGACAGGGGAGCCTACAATGAGCAGTTCTTC. Protein: CASRDRGAYNEQFF.

This clonotype was recorded a few times. V and J are TRBV4-2 and TRBJ2-1; 10 bases match TRBD2. In germline, CDR1 is LGHNA, CDR2 YNFKEQ. Trimming took 4 bases from V and 8 from J; bases not matched to a gene: 11. This CDR3 has 16 amino acids. The CDR3 here is CASSPRGSGRWDEQFF. CDR3 bases: TGTGCCAGCAGCCCCCGGGGTAGCGGGAGGTGGGATGAGCAGTTCTTC.

V gene TRBV20-1 combines with J gene TRBJ2-7; no clear D gene. The germline V and J ends were trimmed by 5 bases and 2 bases, with 10 bases remaining between them. Germline V gene lookup returns CDR1 DFQATT and CDR2 SNEGSKA (reference sequence). This CDR3 has 12 residues. Here the CDR3 DNA reads TGCAGTGCTCCCCATGGGACCTACGAGCAGTACTTC. Its protein product is CSAPHGTYEQYF.

This clonotype has a count of ten or more. The rearrangement joins TRBV27 to TRBJ2-7; 9 bases fit TRBD2. There are 15 residues in the CDR3. The ends lost 4 bases at V and 4 bases at J; junction bases unmatched: 8. CDR1 is MNHEY, CDR2 SMNVEV, per germline (reference sequence). This chain's CDR3 is CASSSRLAEDYEQYF. The CDR3 DNA is TGTGCCAGCAGTTCTCGACTAGCGGAGGATTACGAGCAGTACTTC.

A few counts support this clonotype. The V call is TRBV19, the J call TRBJ2-3, with 9 bases identical to TRBD2. The CDR3 loop spans 15 amino acids. J was trimmed by 5 bases and V by 6 bases; bases with no gene match: 9. CDR1 LNHDA and CDR2 SQIVND come from the germline V gene (reference sequence). CDR3 DNA sequence: TGTGCCAGTAGGGGCGGGAGGGCCATATTAGATACGCAGTATTTT. Protein product: CASRGGRAILDTQYF.

V is TRBV27 and J is TRBJ2-1, with unresolved D. The V gene's germline CDR1 is MNHEY and CDR2 SMNVEV (reference sequence). V lost 6 bases and J lost 3, with 12 bases in between. This CDR3 region has 14 residues. For the CDR3, the DNA is TGTGCCAGCAGCCGCGGACGGAACTACAATGAGCAGTTCTTC. It yields the protein CASSRGRNYNEQFF.

This clonotype appeared many times. J is TRBJ1-2 and V is TRBV10-3; 7 nucleotides align to TRBD1. CDR3 length: 13 residues. The V gene end was trimmed by 7 bases and the J gene end by 8 bases; junction bases not matched to a gene: 10. The germline V gene encodes CDR1 ENHRY and CDR2 SYGVKD. DNA for the CDR3: TGTGCCATCACCCCACGGGACAGTAGGGGCTACACCTTC. This sequence encodes CAITPRDSRGYTF.

In the case of this clonotype: The junction departs from the called germline gene at one end, perhaps through a read error. V gene TRBV7-2 combines with J gene TRBJ1-6; possibly TRBD1 for D (6 bases). Per the germline V gene, CDR1 is SGHTA and CDR2 is FQGNSA. This CDR3 region has 18 residues. The CDR3 here is CACSSPRGAISYNSPLHF. The CDR3 DNA reads TGTGCCTGCAGCTCCCCCAGGGGTGCGATATCCTATAATTCACCCCTCCACTTT.

This clonotype was observed a few times. V and J are TRBV7-3 and TRBJ2-1; D is ambiguous. Trimming removed 5 bases at V and 8 bases at J, with 13 bases between. The CDR3 covers 13 residues. CDR1 is SGHTA, CDR2 FQGTGA, per germline. The CDR3 here is CASSLVESDEQFF. CDR3 nucleotide sequence: TGTGCCAGCAGCCTTGTTGAGTCGGATGAGCAGTTCTTC.

This clonotype was seen a few times. V usage is TRBV4-1 and J usage is TRBJ2-5; no reliable D call. Trimming stripped 4 bases from V and 5 bases from J, with 17 bases between. Germline CDR1 reads MGHRA; CDR2 reads YSYEKL. The CDR3 extends over 15 amino acids. CDR3 nucleotides: TGCGCCAGCAGCCCGGATCAGAATCCAGGCGAGACCCAGTACTTC. It translates to CASSPDQNPGETQYF.

In its sample, this clonotype was seen many times. The chain joins TRBV2 to TRBJ1-1; D unclear. V was shortened by 7 bases and J by 3 bases, with 6 bases between the two germline ends. Germline CDR1 SNHLY, CDR2 FYNNEI. This CDR3 region has 11 residues. CDR3 in amino acids: CASKAYTEAFF. The CDR3 coding sequence is TGTGCCAGCAAAGCCTACACTGAAGCTTTCTTT.

The chain couples TRBV3-1 to TRBJ2-1, with D possibly TRBD1 on 6 matching bases. The CDR3 is made up of 12 amino acids. With 4 bases removed from V and 10 bases from J, the gap between germline ends came to 11 bases. Germline lookup yields CDR1 LGHDT and CDR2 YNNKEL (reference sequence). The CDR3 region is CASSLRGREQFF. The CDR3 DNA is TGTGCCAGCAGCCTCAGGGGAAGGGAGCAGTTCTTC.

Many counts were recorded for this clonotype. V gene TRBV2 combines with J gene TRBJ1-1, with TRBD1 matching 7 bases. V trimming: 2 bases; J trimming: 4 bases; junction bases outside the gene matches: 10. The germline CDR1 and CDR2 sequences are SNHLY and FYNNEI. The CDR3 runs 16 residues. The CDR3 region is CASSESETQGVTEAFF. DNA of the CDR3: TGTGCCAGCAGTGAATCCGAGACGCAGGGGGTCACTGAAGCTTTCTTT.

This clonotype appeared a few times. The CDR3 region is CASSLSQGYQPQHF. The CDR3 DNA is TGTGCCAGCAGTTTATCCCAGGGATATCAGCCCCAGCATTTT. V gene TRBV28 combines with J gene TRBJ1-5, with D maybe TRBD1 (5 bases). The ends were cut back, 1 base at V and 5 bases at J, with 9 bases in the middle. CDR1 is MDHEN, CDR2 SYDVKM, per germline. This CDR3 spans 14 amino acids.

V usage is TRBV6-1 and J usage is TRBJ2-6; unclear D gene. CDR3 length equals 14 residues. The V end was cut by 6 bases, the J end by 2 bases, with 8 bases between. The germline V gene has CDR1 MNHNS and CDR2 SASEGT. Written as DNA, the CDR3 is TGTGCCAGCAGCCCGCCGGCTGGGGCCAACGTCCTGACTTTC. It encodes CASSPPAGANVLTF.